One sample yielded the 3 T cell receptor beta chains listed below, sequenced in a study of blood T cell repertoires in COVID-19. Assay used: immunoSEQ multiplex PCR; TCRdb lists only in-frame clones, some missing. The data contain 150,000 to 200,000 clones, 70% to 90% of them seen just once; the ten biggest clones take up roughly 8.7%. Material for sequencing was peripheral blood. The source is a man aged 50 or older with active or convalescent COVID-19.

The V and J genes are TRBV24-1 and TRBJ2-1, with TRBD1 identical over 8 bases. CDR3 size: 16 residues. In germline, CDR1 is KGHDR, CDR2 SFDVKD. With V trimmed by 0 bases and J by 8 bases, 8 bases remained unmatched. CDR3 sequence (DNA): TGTGCCACCAGTGATTTGGGGGACAGGTCCGTAGATGAGCAGTTCTTC. Its translation is CATSDLGDRSVDEQFF.

The chain recombines TRBV3-1 (or the pseudogene TRBV3-2) with TRBJ1-2; 10 nucleotides line up with TRBD1. The CDR3 length is 15 residues. V lost 1 base and J lost 2; bases outside the gene matches: 1. Germline lookup yields CDR1 LGHDT and CDR2 YNNKEL (reference sequence). The CDR3 sequence: CASSQATGGNYGYTF. DNA of the CDR3: TGTGCCAGCAGCCAAGCGACAGGGGGCAACTATGGCTACACCTTC.

V and J are TRBV2 and TRBJ2-1; TRBD2 matches at 11 bases. Trimming removed 7 bases from V and 5 bases from J; junction bases left unmatched: 10. CDR1 is SNHLY, CDR2 FYNNEI, per germline. The CDR3 totals 16 residues. Here the CDR3 DNA reads TGTGCCAGCAATAAGGCTATAGCGGGGGGGAACAATGAGCAGTTCTTC. Translating it yields CASNKAIAGGNNEQFF.